The 28 T cell receptor delta chains below all came from one sample that was sequenced in a study of γδ T cells in repeated Plasmodium falciparum infection (dated by TCRdb to the early 2020s). Library method: multiplex PCR. Sequencing instrument: Illumina MiSeq. TCRdb reprocessed the public data with the CATT caller; entries with the same nucleotide sequence were combined afterwards. For this sample there are over 55,000 delta-chain clones; around 1.7% appear just once. 15% of the sample belongs to the ten largest clones. Vgamma9/Vdelta2+ and Vdelta2-negative gammadelta T cell populations were flow-sorted from peripheral blood mononuclear cells for bulk TCR repertoire analysis. Sequencing used gamma-delta T cells from blood. The source of these receptors is a pool of human donors (malaria-infected and uninfected, not separated).

Points on this clone: A single base separates this from a much larger clone, so it may be a read error. For the V gene the call is TRDV1; the J gene has no call; the table's TRDD3 call for D was not verified on the DNA. Germline CDR1 TSWWSYY, CDR2 QGS. The CDR3 has 23 residues. The CDR3 reads CALGEHGEPYPRLGDTYTDKLIF. The CDR3 DNA is TGTGCTCTTGGGGAACATGGAGAACCCTACCCCCGACTGGGGGATACGTACACCGATAAGCTCATCTTT.

This clone showed up many times. The genes are TRDV1 and TRDJ1; D perhaps matches TRDD2 (6 bases). This CDR3 spans 17 amino acids. The germline V gene encodes CDR1 TSWWSYY and CDR2 QGS. With 3 bases removed from V and 0 bases from J, the gap between germline ends came to 17 bases. This chain's CDR3 is CALGEAFPLYYTDKLIF. Here the CDR3 DNA reads TGTGCTCTTGGGGAGGCCTTCCCGCTTTATTACACCGATAAACTCATCTTT.

As to this clone: A far larger clone lies a single base away; this is likely a read error. This CDR3 is also generated by other DNA sequences in the sample. The rearrangement joins TRDV1 to TRDJ1, with a tentative D call TRDD3 (8 bases). As TCRdb names no J gene, one was assigned here on the basis of a DNA match to germline. Germline V gene data show CDR1 as TSWWSYY and CDR2 as QGS. The CDR3 covers 24 residues. The V end lost 7 bases, the J end lost 0 bases, and 42 bases lay between the germline ends. The CDR3 is CALVAPPHFLHSLLGERNTDKLIF. The CDR3 region has the DNA TGTGCTCTTGTAGCACCTCCTCATTTCCTACACTCACTGCTGGGGGAAAGGAACACCGATAAACTCATCTTT.

This clone is labeled medium-sized. Distinct nucleotide sequences in the sample also encode this CDR3. The rearrangement uses TRDV1 and TRDJ1; 9 bases line up with TRDD2. The CDR3 is 19 amino acids. V lost 3 bases and J lost 7; bases outside the gene matches: 21. From germline, CDR1 is TSWWSYY and CDR2 QGS. The CDR3 bases are TGTGCTCTTGGGGACGCAGGCCTTCCTACGTCTCCCCGAGTGGGTAAACTCATCTTT. This sequence encodes CALGDAGLPTSPRVGKLIF.

This clone was recorded at least ten times. One end of the junction varies from germline; a read error may be responsible. The V gene is TRDV1, the J gene TRDJ1; D might be TRDD3 (5 bases). Looked up from germline, CDR1 is TSWWSYY and CDR2 is QGS. The CDR3 runs to 18 residues. CDR3 nucleotide sequence: TGTGCTATTGGGGAACGAGGAAGGCGAGCGCTTTACACCGATAAACTCATCTTT. Amino acid sequence: CAIGERGRRALYTDKLIF.

As regards this clone: With a far larger clone one base away, a read error is the likely cause. This sample includes further DNA sequences coding for the same CDR3. The J gene is TRDJ1, the V gene TRDV1; 12 bases map to TRDD3. The J gene comes from matching the DNA to germline here; TCRdb lacks it. There are 20 residues in the CDR3. J gave up 3 bases and V 0 bases, and 14 bases lay outside the gene matches. In germline, CDR1 is TSWWSYY, CDR2 QGS. The CDR3 nucleotides read TGTGCTCTTGGGGAACTGATCCTCTCCCTCTGGGGGATACGCCCCGATAAACTCATCTTT. It codes for CALGELILSLWGIRPDKLIF.

Points on this clone: TCRdb's protein, taken from a much larger clone, differs from this DNA's translation at residue 11, likely owing to a read error; the protein displayed comes from the DNA. The rearrangement links TRDV1 to TRDJ1; 13 bases are a match to TRDD3. In the absence of a J gene in TCRdb, the DNA was matched to germline to assign it here. V dropped 0 bases and J dropped 3; count of bases not matched to a gene: 22. The length of the CDR3 is 23 residues. The germline gives CDR1 TSWWSYY, CDR2 QGS. CDR3 coding DNA: TGTGCTCTTGGGGAACTTATTGGTCTAGGCATGTACTGGGGGATACGCTATGCCGATAAACTCATCTTT. Its translation: CALGELIGLGMYWGIRYADKLIF.

This clone was detected ten times or more. The protein held in TCRdb is that of a much larger clone and does not match this DNA's translation at residue 10, likely because of a read error; the protein shown is translated from the DNA. The gene calls are TRDV1 and TRDJ1; D ambiguous. In the absence of a J gene in TCRdb, the DNA was matched to germline to assign it here. The V gene lost 5 bases and the J gene lost 9 bases, with 31 bases spanning the gap. The CDR3 consists of 18 residues. Germline V gene data show CDR1 as TSWWSYY and CDR2 as QGS. CDR3 coding DNA: TGTGCTCTTGGGACAGGACCCAGGACATTTCGGTTGGCTTGGGAACTCATCTTT. This sequence encodes CALGTGPRTFRLAWELIF.

This clone was counted many times. TCRdb lists the protein of a much larger clone for this DNA, which differs at residue 10, so this is likely a read error; the protein given here is translated from the DNA itself. The chain combines TRDV1 with TRDJ3; D is uncertain. TCRdb offers no J gene call, so here the DNA was matched to germline to obtain one. This CDR3 has 17 amino acids. From germline, CDR1 is TSWWSYY and CDR2 QGS. V was shortened by 4 bases and J by 5 bases, with 15 bases between the two germline ends. CDR3 sequence reads: CALGVNHRPRDTRQMFF. The DNA of the CDR3 is TGTGCTCTTGGGGTAAACCACAGGCCCAGGGACACCCGACAGATGTTTTTC.

Of note for this clone: TCRdb attributes to this sequence the protein of a much larger clone, which differs from the DNA translation at residue 17; a read error is likely, and the protein displayed is translated from the DNA. This chain links TRDV1 with TRDJ3, with 11 nucleotides matching TRDD3. TCRdb carries no J gene annotation; the J gene was assigned here by matching the DNA with germline. In germline, CDR1 is TSWWSYY, CDR2 QGS. This CDR3 is built from 22 residues. The CDR3 is CALGRTWGIRVSSSWDARQMFF. The CDR3 coding sequence is TGTGCTCTTGGGCGAACGTGGGGGATACGCGTTTCGAGCTCCTGGGACGCCCGACAGATGTTTTTC.

The rearrangement joins TRDV1 to TRDJ1; 8 bases align to TRDD3. TCRdb does not report a J gene; here it was assigned by matching the DNA to germline references. The germline V gene encodes CDR1 TSWWSYY and CDR2 QGS. This CDR3 contains 17 residues. J gave up 3 bases and V 3 bases, and 12 bases lay outside the gene matches. CDR3 sequence reads: CALGDRSLGDTPDKLIF. In DNA form, the CDR3 reads TGTGCTCTTGGGGATCGCTCACTTGGGGATACCCCCGATAAACTCATCTTT.

With regard to this clone: This probably arose from a read error, given a far larger clone one base away. Additional DNA sequences in this sample encode the identical CDR3. Here the CDR3 reads CACDPAFVPFHWGLTDKLIF. CDR3 DNA: TGTGCCTGTGACCCGGCCTTCGTACCATTTCATTGGGGGCTCACCGACAAACTCATCTTT. The chain combines TRDV2 with TRDJ1; tentatively, D is TRDD3 (6 bases). TCRdb lists no J gene, so it was determined here by aligning the DNA to germline. The CDR3 has 20 amino acids. Germline V gene lookup returns CDR1 GEAIGNYY and CDR2 EKD.

On this clone: Since a far larger clone is one base different, this is likely a read error. Other DNA sequences of this sample code for an identical CDR3. The rearrangement joins TRDV2 to TRDJ1; 10 nucleotides agree with TRDD3. This CDR3 comprises 24 residues. CDR1 and CDR2 from the germline V gene are GEAIGNYY and EKD. For the CDR3, the DNA is TGCGCCTGTGACACAACCGGGCTAGGACTGGGGGATCCGAGGCCGGGGACAGGCACCGATAAACTCATCTTT. Translating gives CACDTTGLGLGDPRPGTGTDKLIF.

This clone was found many times. V and J are TRDV3 and TRDJ1; TRDD2 or TRDD3 may be the D gene (7 bases each). The CDR3 has 20 residues. The V and J ends lost 0 bases and 3 bases respectively, with 32 bases between them. CDR1 and CDR2 (germline): TVYSNPD, GDNSRS (reference sequence). CDR3 loop: CAFSSYSYTYWGHRPDKLIF. Here the CDR3 DNA reads TGTGCCTTTAGTTCCTATTCCTACACGTACTGGGGCCATCGGCCCGATAAACTCATCTTT. Filled out from reference TRDV3 and TRDJ1, the complete variable domain reads CDKVTQSSPDQTVASGSEVVLLCTYDTVYSNPDLFWYRIRPDYSFQFVFYGDNSRSEGADFTQGRFSVKHILTQKAFHLVISPVRTEDSATYYCAFSSYSYTYWGHRPDKLIFGKGTRVTVEP.

This clone showed up many times. The protein in TCRdb stems from a much larger clone and differs at residue 20 from this DNA's translation, likely a read error; here the protein is translated from the DNA. The rearrangement uses TRDV1 and TRDJ1, with 8 nucleotides matching TRDD3. The CDR3 has 25 residues. The V gene end was trimmed by 0 bases and the J gene end by 3 bases; junction bases not matched to a gene: 33. Germline assignment: CDR1 TSWWSYY and CDR2 QGS. CDR3 bases: TGTGCTCTTGGGGAACTAGGACCCCCCTTAGGGCCCCTCGACTGGGGGGAATTGTACGCCGATAAACTCATCTTT. This sequence encodes CALGELGPPLGPLDWGELYADKLIF.

This clone came up many times. A far larger clone is just one base off, so this is likely a read error. In the same sample, other DNA sequences code for this CDR3. The chain is built from TRDV1 and TRDJ1; 10 positions match TRDD3. TCRdb does not report a J gene; here it was assigned by matching the DNA to germline references. CDR3 length: 24 residues. V trimming: 5 bases; J trimming: 1 base; junction bases outside the gene matches: 31. Per the germline V gene, CDR1 is TSWWSYY and CDR2 is QGS. CDR3 protein: CALGILLGAFPRTGGFGSTDKLIF. CDR3 in DNA: TGTGCTCTTGGGATTCTTCTAGGGGCCTTTCCTAGGACTGGGGGATTCGGAAGCACCGATAAACTCATCTTT.

This clone is medium-sized in the sample. The same CDR3 arises from other DNA sequences in this sample as well. The J gene is TRDJ1, the V gene TRDV1, with 9 bases lining up with TRDD3. Germline values: CDR1 TSWWSYY, CDR2 QGS. The CDR3 runs to 22 residues. The ends lost 2 bases at V and 0 bases at J; junction bases unmatched: 22. In DNA, the CDR3 is TGTGCTCTTGGGGAATGGCTCCCAACCCCTGGGGGATTTAGGGGAGACACCGATAAACTCATCTTT. It is translated as CALGEWLPTPGGFRGDTDKLIF.

This clone came up a few times. The TCRdb protein, from a much larger clone, departs from this DNA's translation at residue 16, likely by read error; the protein shown derives from the DNA. The chain is built from TRDV1 and TRDJ1; 9 bases fit TRDD3. The germline V gene has CDR1 TSWWSYY and CDR2 QGS. CDR3 length: 24 amino acids. V was pared by 4 bases and J by 4 bases, with 34 bases of the junction left unmatched. The CDR3 bases are TGTGCTCTTGGGGTAAACCATAGGGGGCCTCAACTGGGCTGGGGGATGTTAAATCACGATAAACTCATCTTT. Translating gives CALGVNHRGPQLGWGMLNHDKLIF.

This clone was counted at least ten times. A far larger clone is one base from this, pointing to a likely read error. This CDR3 is also generated by other DNA sequences in the sample. This sequence joins TRDV1 and TRDJ1; the match to TRDD3 covers 7 bases. There are 19 residues in the CDR3. V was pared by 3 bases and J by 4 bases, with 20 bases of the junction left unmatched. Germline CDR1 is TSWWSYY and CDR2 is QGS. CDR3 region: CALGEHKADWGARVDKLIF. Written as DNA, the CDR3 is TGTGCTCTTGGGGAGCATAAGGCGGACTGGGGTGCTCGGGTCGATAAACTCATCTTT.

This clone was seen many times. With a far larger clone one base away, a read error is the likely cause. This sample also contains other DNA sequences that code for the same CDR3. The V gene is TRDV1, the J gene TRDJ1, with a weak D call TRDD3 (6 bases). The CDR3 contains 20 residues. V lost 0 bases, J lost 0 bases, and 23 bases lay in between. The germline gives CDR1 TSWWSYY, CDR2 QGS. The CDR3 DNA is TGTGCTCTTGGGGAACTCTGCGAGTCCCCCGGGGGACCGTACACCGATAAACTCATCTTT. Its translation is CALGELCESPGGPYTDKLIF.

The table lists this clone with a few counts. Given a far larger clone just one base away, this is likely a sequencing read error. Additional DNA sequences in this sample encode the identical CDR3. This chain joins TRDV1 and TRDJ2; 9 bases are shared with TRDD3. TCRdb does not report a J gene; here it was assigned by matching the DNA to germline references. This CDR3 has 23 residues. Germline V lookup: CDR1 TSWWSYY, CDR2 QGS. The V gene end was trimmed by 0 bases and the J gene end by 3 bases; junction bases not matched to a gene: 23. CDR3 loop: CALGELLSTTPYWGTKMTAQLFF. The CDR3 DNA is TGTGCTCTTGGGGAACTCCTATCCACCACTCCGTACTGGGGGACAAAGATGACAGCACAACTCTTCTTT.

In this sample, this clone turned up a few times. The TCRdb protein comes from a much larger clone and disagrees with this DNA's translation at residue 19, likely due to a read error; the protein given here is derived from the DNA. The V and J genes are TRDV1 and TRDJ1; 10 bases are a match to TRDD3. V lost 3 bases, J lost 2 bases, and 33 bases stayed unmatched. The germline V gene encodes CDR1 TSWWSYY and CDR2 QGS. The CDR3 extends over 25 amino acids. CDR3 in amino acids: CALGDSPTTEPQPRTGGLLTDKLIF. The CDR3 DNA sequence: TGTGCTCTTGGGGACTCTCCTACGACGGAACCCCAACCCCGTACTGGGGGATTACTAACCGATAAACTCATCTTT.

This clone was seen repeatedly, ten times or more. This may be a read error, as it is one base from a much larger clone. The genes are TRDV1 and TRDJ1; D possibly corresponds to TRDD2 (6 bases). Germline matching of the DNA provided the J gene here, since TCRdb leaves it blank. The CDR3 loop spans 18 amino acids. Germline CDR1 reads TSWWSYY; CDR2 reads QGS. V was cut by 0 bases and J by 2 bases, with 19 bases left in between. CDR3 nucleotide sequence: TGTGCTCTTGGGGAACTGTCCTACCCTTCCCCGGATACCGATAAACTCATCTTT. This codes for CALGELSYPSPDTDKLIF.

This clone appeared many times. It differs at one base from a far larger clone, so likely a read error. Other nucleotide sequences in the sample specify the same CDR3. The CDR3 here is CACDPSRTGGYPDKLIF. In DNA, the CDR3 is TGTGCCTGTGACCCATCACGCACAGGGGGATACCCCGATAAACTCATCTTT. V and J are TRDV2 and TRDJ1; 9 nucleotides match TRDD3. The J gene was missing in TCRdb and was found by matching the end of the DNA to germline. This CDR3 is 17 amino acids long. Germline V gene lookup returns CDR1 GEAIGNYY and CDR2 EKD. V lost 3 bases, J lost 3 bases, and 13 bases stayed unmatched.

Regarding this clone: It differs at one base from a far larger clone, so likely a read error. At the DNA level, this CDR3 is encoded by other sequences in the same sample as well. The rearrangement joins TRDV1 to TRDJ1; D is perhaps TRDD3 (6 bases). V lost 3 bases and J 10 bases, leaving 45 bases between the germline ends. The CDR3 runs 23 residues. Germline CDR1 TSWWSYY, CDR2 QGS. The chain's CDR3 is CALGDSTFNGIRNGWGTTGGLIF. CDR3 bases: TGTGCTCTTGGGGACTCGACCTTCAACGGCATACGAAACGGCTGGGGCACGACCGGAGGACTCATCTTT.

This clone was picked up many times. The protein given by TCRdb reflects a much larger clone and differs at residue 19 from this DNA's translation, likely from a read error; the protein shown is the DNA's translation. The V gene is TRDV1, the J gene TRDJ1, with D perhaps given as TRDD1 or TRDD3 (6 bases each). Germline loops: CDR1 TSWWSYY, CDR2 QGS. The CDR3 consists of 21 residues. The CDR3 spells CALGSPPGKYGSGADTDKPIF. The CDR3, as DNA: TGTGCTCTTGGGTCCCCTCCAGGGAAATACGGTTCTGGGGCCGACACCGATAAACCCATCTTT.

This clone was seen more than once but under ten times. TCRdb shows a much larger clone's protein in place of this DNA's translation, and the two differ at residue 12, likely through a read error; the protein shown is translated from the DNA. This sequence joins TRDV1 and TRDJ2; 11 positions match TRDD3. The J gene is not listed in TCRdb, so it was assigned here from a DNA match to germline. CDR3 length equals 21 residues. Trimming took 1 base from V and 8 from J; bases not matched to a gene: 21. The germline CDR1 and CDR2 sequences are TSWWSYY and QGS. Written as DNA, the CDR3 is TGTGCTCTTGGGGAACCGAGCTCTTCATATCACAACTGGGGGATAAACGCACAACTCTTCTTT. Protein sequence: CALGEPSSSYHNWGINAQLFF.

On this clone: The protein given by TCRdb reflects a much larger clone and differs at residue 12 from this DNA's translation, likely from a read error; the protein shown is the DNA's translation. The gene calls are TRDV2 and TRDJ3; TRDD3 agrees at 10 bases. TCRdb does not report a J gene; here it was assigned by matching the DNA to germline references. J was trimmed by 0 bases and V by 3 bases; bases with no gene match: 13. Per germline, CDR1 GEAIGNYY and CDR2 EKD. This CDR3 is 21 amino acids long. The CDR3 DNA follows: TGTGCCTGTGACTCGTCCTGTACTGGGGGATTGATCTCCTGGGACACCCGACAGATGTTTTTC. Residues: CACDSSCTGGLISWDTRQMFF.